These 25 T cell receptor beta chains originate from one sample sequenced in a study of TIL therapy for anti-PD-1-resistant metastatic lung cancer. This was the immunoSEQ v3 assay. Assay: immunoSEQ multiplex PCR; the TCRdb copy retains only in-frame clones and omits some. The sample shows tens of thousands of clones, about nine tenths of them seen only once. Time point here: pre-treatment sample, taken before nivolumab and TIL therapy. The source was blood, collected at baseline. The origin of the receptors is a person aged 25-80 years with non-small cell lung cancer.

This chain uses TRBV6-5 with TRBJ2-3, with D maybe TRBD2 (6 bases). Germline CDR1 and CDR2: MNHEY and SVGAGI. V was cut by 6 bases and J by 2 bases, with 15 bases left in between. The CDR3 runs to 15 residues. The CDR3 sequence is CASRGGLVTTDTQYF. CDR3 DNA sequence: TGTGCCAGCAGGGGGGGACTTGTTACCACAGATACGCAGTATTTT.

The rearrangement links TRBV9 to TRBJ2-3; a weak D match, TRBD1 (5 bases). With 0 bases removed from V and 6 bases from J, the gap between germline ends came to 11 bases. The CDR3 runs 14 residues. Germline CDR1 SGDLS, CDR2 YYNGEE. DNA of the CDR3: TGTGCCAGCAGCGTAGGTGGGGCCGGGGATACGCAGTATTTT. It specifies CASSVGGAGDTQYF.

The rearrangement uses TRBV9 and TRBJ2-2; D possibly corresponds to TRBD2 (7 bases). Trimming left V 4 bases short and J 7 bases short, with 20 bases between. The CDR3 is 16 amino acids. Germline assignment: CDR1 SGDLS and CDR2 YYNGEE. DNA for the CDR3: TGTGCCAGCAGCCCCATGGAGGGGGGGCCAATCGGGGAGCTGTTTTTT. Protein: CASSPMEGGPIGELFF.

V gene TRBV29-1 combines with J gene TRBJ1-2; the match to TRBD1 covers 12 bases. Unmatched junction bases numbered 6, after V lost 0 bases and J lost 7 bases. This CDR3 contains 15 residues. In germline, CDR1 is SQVTM, CDR2 ANQGSEA. The CDR3 reads CSVEEGTGGVTGYTF. CDR3 DNA: TGCAGCGTTGAAGAGGGGACAGGGGGCGTCACTGGCTACACCTTC.

The CDR3, as DNA: TGTGCCAGCAGCTTAGAGGGACTGAAGAACACCGGGGAGCTGTTTTTT. Protein: CASSLEGLKNTGELFF. The chain couples TRBV7-9 to TRBJ2-2, with D possibly being TRBD2 (6 bases). The V gene lost 1 base and the J gene lost 1 base, with 10 bases spanning the gap. Germline V lookup: CDR1 SEHNR, CDR2 FQNEAQ (reference sequence). The CDR3 has 16 amino acids. Looking up the rest from reference TRBV7-9 and TRBJ2-2 gives the full variable domain: DTGVSQNPRHKITKRGQNVTFRCDPISEHNRLYWYRQTLGQGPEFLTYFQNEAQLEKSRLLSDRFSAERPKGSFSTLEIQRTEQGDSAMYLCASSLEGLKNTGELFFGEGSRLTVL.

The chain has TRBV12-3 or TRBV12-4 and TRBJ1-3; D perhaps matches TRBD1 (6 bases). The CDR3 spans 13 residues. Deletions cut 3 bases from V and 8 bases from J, with 11 bases between. The CDR3 DNA is TGTGCCAGCAGTTTCGTTTCAGGGGACACCATATATTTT. Translation gives CASSFVSGDTIYF.

The CDR3 loop reads CSVLRIGTEAFF. The CDR3 DNA follows: TGCAGCGTGTTGAGGATCGGCACTGAAGCTTTCTTT. The chain is built from TRBV29-1 and TRBJ1-1, with unresolved D. V was shortened by 6 bases and J by 4 bases, with 12 bases between the two germline ends. Looked up from germline, CDR1 is SQVTM and CDR2 is ANQGSEA. The CDR3 is 12 residues long.

This clone came up once. The chain recombines TRBV6-1 with TRBJ2-1, with D possibly TRBD2 on 6 matching bases. This CDR3 comprises 17 residues. With 3 bases removed from V and 4 bases from J, the gap between germline ends came to 19 bases. In germline, CDR1 is MNHNS, CDR2 SASEGT. CDR3 residues: CASSDPLGGVPYNEQFF. DNA for the CDR3: TGTGCCAGCAGTGACCCCCTCGGAGGGGTACCTTACAATGAGCAGTTCTTC.

The chain recombines TRBV27 with TRBJ2-7, with 7 bases lining up with TRBD1. V was pared by 2 bases and J by 2 bases, with 0 bases of the junction left unmatched. Germline CDR1 MNHEY, CDR2 SMNVEV (reference sequence). The CDR3 runs 13 residues. The CDR3 region is CASSLGTAYEQYF. The CDR3 DNA sequence: TGTGCCAGCAGTTTAGGGACAGCCTACGAGCAGTACTTC.

This clone was found a few times. This sequence joins TRBV2 and TRBJ1-2, with no clear D. With 3 bases removed from V and 1 base from J, the gap between germline ends came to 6 bases. There are 13 residues in the CDR3. In germline, CDR1 is SNHLY, CDR2 FYNNEI. For the CDR3, the DNA is TGTGCCAGCAGTGAGAGTCTTAACTATGGCTACACCTTC. This encodes CASSESLNYGYTF.

The V and J genes are TRBV3-1 (or the pseudogene TRBV3-2) and TRBJ2-1, with TRBD2 matching over 10 bases. Germline V lookup: CDR1 LGHDT, CDR2 YNNKEL (reference sequence). The CDR3 length is 15 residues. V was pared by 4 bases and J by 7 bases, with 7 bases of the junction left unmatched. CDR3 protein: CASSPLAGVSNEQFF. In DNA, the CDR3 is TGTGCCAGCAGCCCTCTAGCGGGAGTAAGTAATGAGCAGTTCTTC.

In this sample, this clone turned up once. The chain is built from TRBV6-6 and TRBJ2-3; D is undetermined. The V gene's germline CDR1 is MNHNY and CDR2 SVGAGI (reference sequence). Deletions cut 5 bases from V and 7 bases from J, with 13 bases between. This CDR3 region has 13 residues. The CDR3 coding sequence is TGTGCCAGCAGTCAGCCCCCCGCCAATACGCAGTATTTT. Protein sequence: CASSQPPANTQYF.

The chain carries TRBV12-3 or TRBV12-4 and TRBJ1-1; TRBD1 is a possible D gene (5 bases). With 2 bases removed from V and 7 bases from J, the gap between germline ends came to 11 bases. The CDR3 contains 13 residues. The CDR3 spells CASSLISQGEAFF. The CDR3 DNA reads TGTGCCAGCAGTTTAATCAGCCAGGGTGAAGCTTTCTTT.

This chain connects TRBV2 to TRBJ2-1; 9 nucleotides line up with TRBD2. Unmatched junction bases numbered 11, after V lost 5 bases and J lost 9 bases. The CDR3 runs 15 residues. CDR1 SNHLY and CDR2 FYNNEI come from the germline V gene. In nucleotides, the CDR3 is TGTGCCAGCAGTATGTACTGGCGGGGGGGCAGTGAGCAGTTCTTC. It yields the protein CASSMYWRGGSEQFF.

Here the CDR3 reads CASSSRAAGELFF. CDR3 in DNA: TGTGCCAGCAGTTCCCGTGCGGCCGGGGAGCTGTTTTTT. The rearrangement uses TRBV12-3 or TRBV12-4 and TRBJ2-2, with D unresolved. The germline V and J ends were trimmed by 4 bases and 6 bases, with 9 bases remaining between them. CDR3 length equals 13 residues.

V usage is TRBV5-1 and J usage is TRBJ1-3; D gene unclear. The CDR3 is 15 residues long. The V end lost 8 bases, the J end lost 0 bases, and 15 bases lay between the germline ends. CDR1 is SGHRS and CDR2 is YFSETQ in the germline V gene. CDR3 residues: CASRRTPSSGNTIYF. In nucleotides, the CDR3 is TGCGCCAGTAGACGGACTCCCAGCTCTGGAAACACCATATATTTT.

The rearrangement uses TRBV5-1 and TRBJ1-6; 9 nucleotides align to TRBD1. Unmatched junction bases numbered 4, after V lost 3 bases and J lost 9 bases. CDR3 length equals 14 residues. Germline assignment: CDR1 SGHRS and CDR2 YFSETQ. The CDR3 nucleotides read TGCGCCAGCAGCTCAGGGGACAGGGTTTCACCCCTCCACTTT. This encodes CASSSGDRVSPLHF.

J is TRBJ1-3 and V is TRBV5-1; D perhaps matches TRBD1 (5 bases). Trimming left V 3 bases short and J 0 bases short, with 10 bases between. In germline, CDR1 is SGHRS, CDR2 YFSETQ. The CDR3 has 15 amino acids. CDR3 nucleotide sequence: TGCGCCAGCAGCTCGGGGGGAATCTCTGGAAACACCATATATTTT. It translates to CASSSGGISGNTIYF.

The chain has TRBV30 and TRBJ2-5; tentative D call: TRBD2 (6 bases). The CDR3 spans 16 residues. The V gene lost 1 base and the J gene lost 1 base, with 16 bases spanning the gap. In germline, CDR1 is GTSNPN, CDR2 SVGIG (reference sequence). As DNA, the CDR3 is TGTGCCTGGAGTGGGGCCTTCGGGAGTTTCCAAGAGACCCAGTACTTC. Protein product: CAWSGAFGSFQETQYF.

This rearrangement joins TRBV14 to TRBJ2-1; 8 positions match TRBD1. V was pared by 4 bases and J by 0 bases, with 17 bases of the junction left unmatched. CDR1 and CDR2 from the germline V gene are SGHDN and FVKESK. There are 20 residues in the CDR3. CDR3 sequence (DNA): TGTGCCAGCAGCCCAGCACCGGGACAGGAGATAGGGAGCTCCTACAATGAGCAGTTCTTC. The encoded protein is CASSPAPGQEIGSSYNEQFF.

The J gene is TRBJ1-1, the V gene TRBV12-3 or TRBV12-4; D not certain. CDR3 length equals 13 residues. The V gene lost 8 bases and the J gene lost 1 base, with 11 bases spanning the gap. The CDR3 coding sequence is TGTGCCAGCCAATCTTATTCGAACACTGAAGCTTTCTTT. Protein product: CASQSYSNTEAFF.

The gene calls are TRBV27 and TRBJ2-3; the D is unclear. The CDR3 has 16 residues. The germline V and J ends were trimmed by 2 bases and 4 bases, with 16 bases remaining between them. Germline lookup yields CDR1 MNHEY and CDR2 SMNVEV (reference sequence). In DNA form, the CDR3 reads TGTGCCAGCAGTTTAGAATACGCCTGGCCCGCAGATACGCAGTATTTT. Protein: CASSLEYAWPADTQYF.

This clone occurred once. The J gene is TRBJ1-3, the V gene TRBV9, with D possibly being TRBD1 (6 bases). CDR1 is SGDLS, CDR2 YYNGEE, per germline. The CDR3 length is 15 residues. The germline V and J ends were trimmed by 0 bases and 2 bases, with 9 bases remaining between them. The CDR3 region has the DNA TGTGCCAGCAGCGTAGAACAGGGACCTGGAAACACCATATATTTT. Protein product: CASSVEQGPGNTIYF.

The V call is TRBV11-2, the J call TRBJ2-3; TRBD2 matches at 13 bases. Germline CDR1 and CDR2: SGHAT and FQNNGV. Trimming removed 3 bases from V and 9 bases from J; junction bases left unmatched: 3. This CDR3 contains 14 residues. The DNA of the CDR3 is TGTGCCAGCAGCTTCGGGACTAGCGGGGAGACGCAGTATTTT. Amino acids: CASSFGTSGETQYF.

The J gene is TRBJ2-7, the V gene TRBV5-6, with 11 bases identical to TRBD2. This CDR3 region has 17 residues. J lost 2 bases, V lost 0 bases, and 7 bases had no gene match. From germline, CDR1 is SGHDT and CDR2 YYEEEE. CDR3 bases: TGTGCCAGCAGCTTGGTCCCCCCTAGCGGGAGGACCTACGAGCAGTACTTC. Residues: CASSLVPPSGRTYEQYF.